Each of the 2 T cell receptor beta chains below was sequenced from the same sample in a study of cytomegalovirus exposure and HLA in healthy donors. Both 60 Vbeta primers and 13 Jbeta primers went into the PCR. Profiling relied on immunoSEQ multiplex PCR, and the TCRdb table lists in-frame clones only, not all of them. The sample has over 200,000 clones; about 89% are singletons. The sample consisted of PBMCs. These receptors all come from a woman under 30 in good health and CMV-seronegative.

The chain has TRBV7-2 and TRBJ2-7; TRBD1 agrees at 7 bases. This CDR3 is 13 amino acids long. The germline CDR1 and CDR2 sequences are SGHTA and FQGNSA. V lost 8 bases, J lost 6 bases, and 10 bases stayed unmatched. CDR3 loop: CASLNRGEGEQYF. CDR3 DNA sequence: TGTGCCAGCTTAAACAGGGGAGAGGGCGAGCAGTACTTC.

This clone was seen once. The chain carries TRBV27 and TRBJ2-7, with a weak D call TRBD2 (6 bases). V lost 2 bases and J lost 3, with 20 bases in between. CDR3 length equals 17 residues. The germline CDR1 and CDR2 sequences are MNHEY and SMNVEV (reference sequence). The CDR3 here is CASSLIALGGGIYEQYF. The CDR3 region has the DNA TGTGCCAGCAGTTTAATTGCTCTTGGGGGAGGAATCTACGAGCAGTACTTC.